Listed below are T cell receptor beta chains from one sample, sequenced in a study of beta chain features in type 1 diabetes. This table comes from immunoSEQ multiplex PCR, and its TCRdb copy is limited to in-frame clones, with some not included. Among about 290,000 clones, 8% were seen once, and the ten largest hold approximately 0.99%. The sample consisted of central memory CD4+ T cells from blood. The receptors shown here come from a woman in her late teens or twenties in good health. CDR3s include the opening cysteine and the closing phenylalanine or tryptophan.

CDR3aa,len,v_gene,j_gene
CASTIGGRRALTF,13,TRBV7-2,TRBJ2-6
CASSLLGGRQETQYF,15,TRBV6-6,TRBJ2-5
CASSLDWDEQYF,12,TRBV11-3,TRBJ2-7
CASSLVGVPSTDTQYF,16,TRBV5-1,TRBJ2-3
CASSPEGSGRGNEQFF,16,TRBV11-3,TRBJ2-1
CASSLSRGSYNEQFF,15,TRBV27,TRBJ2-1
CASSPLGTTSATNGIQYF,18,TRBV5-6,TRBJ2-4
CASSPLGGSGDEQFF,15,TRBV18,TRBJ2-1
CAWTAGGPLGANTGELFF,18,TRBV30,TRBJ2-2
CASSPRGVKNTGELFF,16,TRBV18,TRBJ2-2
CASSETVPYNEQFF,14,TRBV25-1,TRBJ2-1
CASSLGGANVLTF,13,TRBV7-9,TRBJ2-6
CASGEPSGTASSYNEQFF,18,TRBV7-3,TRBJ2-1
CASSHRDTSYEQYF,14,TRBV13,TRBJ2-7
CASSVGFYGYTF,12,TRBV6-1,TRBJ1-2
CASSSGQGANTGELFF,16,TRBV7-9,TRBJ2-2
CASTLAGHYNEQFF,14,TRBV7-2,TRBJ2-1
CASSSGGTGEKLFF,14,TRBV28,TRBJ1-4
CASSLTDLPQHF,12,TRBV27,TRBJ1-5
CASRAGTGGINQPQHF,16,TRBV19,TRBJ1-5
CASSPRRSNYNEQFF,15,TRBV7-9,TRBJ2-1
CASKEESNEKLFF,13,TRBV13,TRBJ1-4
CAWSVLAGVETQYF,14,TRBV30,TRBJ2-5
CASSPLGAGSSYNEQFF,17,TRBV4-1,TRBJ2-1
CASSLAVLGDYGYTF,15,TRBV7-2,TRBJ1-2
CASSTGQGVNSPLHF,15,TRBV7-3,TRBJ1-6
CASSQSREGQPQHF,14,TRBV4-3,TRBJ1-5
CASSLTYNEQFF,12,TRBV11-2,TRBJ2-1
CASSLEDRNYGYTF,14,TRBV5-1,TRBJ1-2
CASSFNPAFTGELFF,15,TRBV11-3,TRBJ2-2
CASSYGGSNSPLHF,14,TRBV6-5,TRBJ1-6
CASSLAGDQPQHF,13,TRBV7-6,TRBJ1-5
CASCARTGGTSGTEAFF,17,TRBV6-1,TRBJ1-1
CASSLEAEETQYF,13,TRBV5-1,TRBJ2-5
CASSLYGTGKAEAFF,15,TRBV7-3,TRBJ1-1
CASSQELQGAGAYEQYF,17,TRBV4-3,TRBJ2-7
CASQGEGETQYF,12,TRBV5-1,TRBJ2-5
CASSQQWNTEAFF,13,TRBV14,TRBJ1-1
CASTPTGMNTEAFF,14,TRBV2,TRBJ1-1
CATKPIYGYTF,11,TRBV28,TRBJ1-2
CASSSLGGLNTEAFF,15,TRBV5-1,TRBJ1-1
CASSLAGDLSYYGYTF,16,TRBV7-8,TRBJ1-2
CASSPGDTQYF,11,TRBV6-5,TRBJ2-3
CASSQANRGLVGYTF,15,TRBV4-1,TRBJ1-2
CASSTPSGFTDTQYF,15,TRBV28,TRBJ2-3
CASRGTSGRIEQYF,14,TRBV6-5,TRBJ2-7
CAISEGGSTDTQYF,14,TRBV10-3,TRBJ2-3
CASRTGTEYGYTF,13,TRBV5-4,TRBJ1-2
CASRGQDDTQYF,12,TRBV2,TRBJ2-3
CASAIQGYTEAFF,13,TRBV12-5,TRBJ1-1
CASSRTARVAEAFF,14,TRBV6-5,TRBJ1-1
CASSLDGGNNEQFF,14,TRBV7-2,TRBJ2-1
CASSFRQGADIQYF,14,TRBV7-2,TRBJ2-4
CASSLVGQSFGYTF,14,TRBV7-9,TRBJ1-2
CASSPTGGTGANVLTF,16,TRBV5-4,TRBJ2-6
CSDDRGHEAFF,11,TRBV29-1,TRBJ1-1
CASSPRRLMNTEAFF,15,TRBV7-8,TRBJ1-1
CASSLSRGGRNTEAFF,16,TRBV4-1,TRBJ1-1